A single sample gave rise to the 10 T cell receptor beta chains below, sequenced in a study of T cell repertoires in ileal Crohn's disease. Sequencing was performed with immunoSEQ multiplex PCR; in TCRdb, only in-frame clones are kept and a portion is missing. The data contain roughly 13,000 clones, approximately 78% of them singletons. As for time point: neoterminal ileum biopsy at postoperative endoscopy, about 6 months after surgery. Sequencing was carried out using ileal tissue. These receptors were obtained from an adult with Crohn's disease.

The gene calls are TRBV7-2 and TRBJ2-7; 7 bases map to TRBD1. Per the germline V gene, CDR1 is SGHTA and CDR2 is FQGNSA. Trimming cost V 5 bases and J 5 bases; bases outside gene matches: 6. The CDR3 is 13 residues long. For the CDR3, the DNA is TGTGCCAGCAGCGCGACAGGGCCCCACGAGCAGTACTTC. The encoded protein is CASSATGPHEQYF.

This chain links TRBV5-1 with TRBJ2-6; TRBD2 matches at 7 bases. Germline CDR1 and CDR2: SGHRS and YFSETQ. V trimming: 0 bases; J trimming: 2 bases; junction bases outside the gene matches: 11. This CDR3 is built from 19 residues. CDR3 sequence reads: CASSLAPGAGVAGANVLTF. The CDR3 nucleotides are TGCGCCAGCAGCTTGGCCCCTGGGGCGGGAGTGGCTGGGGCCAACGTCCTGACTTTC.

V usage is TRBV7-8 and J usage is TRBJ2-6; 12 positions agree with TRBD1. Germline CDR1 SGHVS, CDR2 FQNEAQ. CDR3 length equals 18 residues. V lost 1 base to trimming and J lost 4 bases; unmatched junction nucleotides: 5. The CDR3 sequence is CASSLVGTGGGGANVLTF. The CDR3 DNA is TGTGCCAGCAGCTTAGTAGGGACAGGGGGCGGCGGGGCCAACGTCCTGACTTTC.

This sequence joins TRBV5-1 and TRBJ2-3; 10 positions match TRBD2. After removal of 5 bases from V and 6 bases from J, the junction contained 3 bases not matched to a gene. The germline gives CDR1 SGHRS, CDR2 YFSETQ. The length of the CDR3 is 13 residues. Here the CDR3 DNA reads TGCGCCAGCAGATTAGCGGGGGGTGATACGCAGTATTTT. Protein product: CASRLAGGDTQYF.

The rearrangement uses TRBV7-2 and TRBJ2-7; the D gene is possibly TRBD2 (6 bases). Germline CDR1 reads SGHTA; CDR2 reads FQGNSA. The V end was cut by 5 bases, the J end by 4 bases, with 18 bases between. The CDR3 is 15 residues long. This CDR3 is CASSLEASGFYEQYF. The CDR3 coding sequence is TGTGCCAGCAGCCTAGAGGCCAGCGGGTTTTACGAGCAGTACTTC.

The V gene is TRBV30, the J gene TRBJ1-6; the match to TRBD1 covers 11 bases. Trimming took 2 bases from V and 7 from J; bases not matched to a gene: 4. From germline, CDR1 is GTSNPN and CDR2 SVGIG (reference sequence). The CDR3 covers 15 residues. CDR3 in amino acids: CAWSQGQGGNSPLHF. The DNA for the CDR3 is TGTGCCTGGAGTCAGGGACAGGGGGGAAATTCACCCCTCCACTTT.

The chain uses TRBV18 and TRBJ1-4; D remains unclear. The germline V gene encodes CDR1 KGHSH and CDR2 LQKENI. The CDR3 has 17 residues. Trimming removed 2 bases at V and 0 bases at J, with 13 bases between. The CDR3 nucleotides read TGTGCCAGCTCACCAGTTCTTCAAGCTGCAACTAATGAAAAACTGTTTTTT. It translates to CASSPVLQAATNEKLFF.

This clone was seen a few times. The chain carries TRBV7-3 and TRBJ2-3; no clear D gene. Germline CDR1 SGHTA, CDR2 FQGTGA. CDR3 length: 12 amino acids. The V gene lost 5 bases and the J gene lost 7 bases, with 10 bases spanning the gap. For the CDR3, the DNA is TGTGCCAGCAGCCCGAACTCCAATACGCAGTATTTT. Translated, it gives CASSPNSNTQYF.

This chain links TRBV5-1 with TRBJ1-6; 7 nucleotides align to TRBD1. The germline gives CDR1 SGHRS, CDR2 YFSETQ. The junction had 7 bases not matched to a gene; V was cut back by 6 bases and J by 7 bases. The CDR3 is made up of 14 amino acids. The CDR3 loop reads CASKGLRGNSPLHF. For the CDR3, the DNA is TGCGCCAGCAAGGGCCTCAGGGGGAATTCACCCCTCCACTTT.

This chain links TRBV5-1 with TRBJ2-5; D gene unclear. The tail of the sequence fits TRBJ2-7 better, so the J call may be wrong. CDR1 and CDR2 (germline): SGHRS, YFSETQ. This CDR3 has 13 residues. CDR3 DNA sequence: TGCGCCAGCAGCTTGGGGTTAGACTACGAGCAGTACTTC. It codes for CASSLGLDYEQYF.